What follows are 27 T cell receptor beta chains derived from one specimen sequenced in a study of T cells after yellow fever vaccination (dated by TCRdb to about 2019). Library creation used 5' RACE. Data came from an Illumina HiSeq 2500. TCRdb redid the processing of the public reads, applying fastp at Q25 and MiXCR, and retained in-frame beta chains. CDR3 protein sequences are deduplicated, and each keeps its most common genes and DNA. The sample records around 600,000 distinct CDR3 sequences, approximately 13% of which are singletons. The top ten clones comprise about 15% of the sample. Per the publication, the treatment or condition label means: live attenuated yellow fever vaccine strain. This material consisted of PBMCs, taken on the day of the yellow fever booster vaccination. These receptors were collected from a man aged 25-40 years who received the YFV17D yellow fever vaccine.

This chain uses TRBV9 with TRBJ2-7; possibly TRBD2 for D (6 bases). Germline lookup yields CDR1 SGDLS and CDR2 YYNGEE. V dropped 1 base and J dropped 6 bases, with 8 bases sitting between them. The CDR3 runs to 12 residues. CDR3 region: CASSVQGGEQYF. The DNA of the CDR3 is TGTGCCAGCAGCGTACAGGGAGGCGAGCAGTACTTC. The whole variable domain, remainder taken from reference TRBV9 and TRBJ2-7, is DSGVTQTPKHLITATGQRVTLRCSPRSGDLSVYWYQQSLDQGLQFLIQYYNGEERAKGNILERFSAQQFPDLHSELNLSSLELGDSALYFCASSVQGGEQYFGPGTRLTVT.

This chain joins TRBV18 and TRBJ1-3; D may be TRBD1 (6 bases). V was pared by 3 bases and J by 9 bases, with 18 bases between. Germline CDR1 KGHSH, CDR2 LQKENI. The CDR3 is 15 amino acids. The CDR3 protein is CASSPSGTIERTIYF. The CDR3 DNA reads as TGTGCCAGCTCACCTTCCGGGACAATAGAGCGCACCATATATTTT.

In this sample, this clonotype turned up a few times. The CDR3 nucleotides are TGTGCCAGCAGCGTACTTAGCGCATCTAGCACAGATACGCAGTATTTT. Protein: CASSVLSASSTDTQYF. The V gene is TRBV9, the J gene TRBJ2-3; the D gene is possibly TRBD2 (5 bases). The germline V gene encodes CDR1 SGDLS and CDR2 YYNGEE. The ends were cut back, 1 base at V and 0 bases at J, with 12 bases in the middle. The CDR3 covers 16 residues. Full variable domain (remainder filled in from reference TRBV9 and TRBJ2-3): DSGVTQTPKHLITATGQRVTLRCSPRSGDLSVYWYQQSLDQGLQFLIQYYNGEERAKGNILERFSAQQFPDLHSELNLSSLELGDSALYFCASSVLSASSTDTQYFGPGTRLTVL.

In this sample, this clonotype turned up a few times. The rearrangement joins TRBV9 to TRBJ2-5; D unclear. The CDR3 extends over 15 amino acids. The germline V gene has CDR1 SGDLS and CDR2 YYNGEE. V dropped 0 bases and J dropped 5 bases, with 14 bases sitting between them. The CDR3 reads CASSVAGRVLETQYF. The CDR3 DNA reads TGTGCCAGCAGCGTAGCCGGTAGGGTGCTTGAGACCCAGTACTTC.

J is TRBJ1-1 and V is TRBV7-9, with 7 positions matching TRBD1. The trim removed 4 bases at V and 4 bases at J, leaving 3 bases unmatched. CDR1 SEHNR and CDR2 FQNEAQ come from the germline V gene (reference sequence). The CDR3 covers 13 residues. The CDR3 DNA follows: TGTGCCAGCAGCTCCCGACAGGGCACTGAAGCTTTCTTT. Its translation: CASSSRQGTEAFF.

About this clonotype: Germline and junction disagree at one end, which may indicate a read error. The V and J genes are TRBV10-3 and TRBJ2-3; maybe TRBD1 (5 bases). Looked up from germline, CDR1 is ENHRY and CDR2 is SYGVKD. This CDR3 region has 15 residues. For the CDR3, the DNA is TGTACCATCAGTTCCACGACAGAAGGTCAGGATACGCAGTATTTT. This gives the protein CTISSTTEGQDTQYF.

This clonotype has a handful of counts. The V call is TRBV6-5, the J call TRBJ2-7; no reliable D call. CDR3 length: 14 residues. The ends were cut back, 2 bases at V and 5 bases at J, with 13 bases in the middle. Germline CDR1 MNHEY, CDR2 SVGAGI. This CDR3 reads CASSYQKESDEQYF. CDR3 nucleotides: TGTGCCAGCAGTTACCAGAAGGAGAGCGACGAGCAGTACTTC.

The chain uses TRBV30 and TRBJ1-4, with 8 nucleotides matching TRBD1. With V trimmed by 1 base and J by 2 bases, 9 bases remained unmatched. The germline gives CDR1 GTSNPN, CDR2 SVGIG (reference sequence). CDR3 length: 17 amino acids. As DNA, the CDR3 is TGTGCCTGGAGTGGGGGAACAGGGGGAATTACTAATGAAAAACTGTTTTTT. This translates into CAWSGGTGGITNEKLFF.

The table lists this clonotype with a few counts. V usage is TRBV7-3 and J usage is TRBJ2-1; D uncertain. The CDR3 contains 13 residues. Germline CDR1 SGHTA, CDR2 FQGTGA. The V gene lost 3 bases and the J gene lost 7 bases, with 10 bases spanning the gap. The CDR3 sequence: CASSFRPMNEQFF. The CDR3 DNA follows: TGTGCCAGCAGCTTCAGGCCGATGAATGAGCAGTTCTTC.

This clonotype appeared a few times. An end of the junction differs from the germline gene, which may be a read error. V usage is TRBV20-1 and J usage is TRBJ2-3; D is perhaps TRBD2 (5 bases). The CDR3 consists of 16 residues. CDR1 and CDR2 from the germline V gene are DFQATT and SNEGSKA (reference sequence). This CDR3 reads CCASRLASGRADTQYF. The DNA for the CDR3 is TGCTGTGCTAGTCGTCTGGCTAGTGGGCGGGCAGATACGCAGTATTTT.

This clonotype was counted between two and nine times. The V and J genes are TRBV5-1 and TRBJ2-7; tentative D call: TRBD1 (6 bases). This CDR3 region has 13 residues. Germline V gene sequence: CDR1 SGHRS, CDR2 YFSETQ. V lost 7 bases and J lost 0, with 11 bases in between. The DNA for the CDR3 is TGCGCCAGCTACCGGGACAACTCCTACGAGCAGTACTTC. Translated: CASYRDNSYEQYF.

This clonotype showed up many times. The chain uses TRBV7-2 and TRBJ2-1; TRBD2 aligns across 10 bases. In germline, CDR1 is SGHTA, CDR2 FQGNSA. This CDR3 is 13 amino acids long. V dropped 9 bases and J dropped 3; count of bases not matched to a gene: 2. The CDR3 region has the DNA TGTGCCAGTCGGACTAGCGGCTACAATGAGCAGTTCTTC. As protein: CASRTSGYNEQFF.

This clonotype was counted a few times. The CDR3 DNA is TGTGCCAGCAGCTGGACTAGCGGAGGGGGGGAGACCCAGTACTTC. This translates into CASSWTSGGGETQYF. V and J are TRBV7-2 and TRBJ2-5, with 10 nucleotides matching TRBD2. The CDR3 has 15 amino acids. Trimming took 4 bases from V and 5 from J; bases not matched to a gene: 7. Germline V gives CDR1 SGHTA, CDR2 FQGNSA.

This clonotype was seen a few times. V and J are TRBV5-1 and TRBJ2-3; TRBD1 matches 9 bases. Germline assignment: CDR1 SGHRS and CDR2 YFSETQ. The CDR3 sequence is 17 residues long. Trimming removed 4 bases from V and 5 bases from J; junction bases left unmatched: 14. The CDR3 loop is CASSLPQGASLGDTQYF. The CDR3 coding sequence is TGCGCCAGCAGCCTTCCACAGGGGGCGAGTTTAGGAGATACGCAGTATTTT.

The V and J genes are TRBV12-3 or TRBV12-4 and TRBJ2-3; D is unresolved. The ends were cut back, 6 bases at V and 0 bases at J, with 10 bases in the middle. The CDR3 spans 14 residues. CDR3 loop: CASRTSSSTDTQYF. CDR3 bases: TGTGCCAGCAGAACAAGCTCAAGCACAGATACGCAGTATTTT.

This clonotype showed up many times. This chain joins TRBV27 and TRBJ2-5; no firm D call. V shed 1 base and J shed 6 bases, with 9 bases lying between them. The germline V gene has CDR1 MNHEY and CDR2 SMNVEV (reference sequence). This CDR3 has 13 amino acids. The CDR3 DNA is TGTGCCAGCAGTTTATGGCCCCCCCAGACCCAGTACTTC. Translated: CASSLWPPQTQYF.

This rearrangement joins TRBV30 to TRBJ1-4; 8 nucleotides match TRBD1. Trimming cost V 5 bases and J 7 bases; bases outside gene matches: 6. This CDR3 contains 13 residues. The germline CDR1 and CDR2 sequences are GTSNPN and SVGIG (reference sequence). The CDR3 protein is CAWGQGVGEKLFF. The DNA for the CDR3 is TGTGCCTGGGGACAGGGTGTGGGTGAAAAACTGTTTTTT.

This clonotype has more than one count but fewer than ten. The J gene is TRBJ1-5, the V gene TRBV7-2; TRBD1 agrees at 7 bases. The length of the CDR3 is 16 residues. Germline V CDR1 and CDR2: SGHTA, FQGNSA. The J segment lost 2 bases and the V segment lost 1 base, leaving 5 bases of the junction unmatched. CDR3 sequence reads: CASSLVTGVGNQPQHF. CDR3 DNA sequence: TGTGCCAGCAGCTTAGTCACAGGGGTGGGCAATCAGCCCCAGCATTTT.

This clonotype appeared many times. The J gene is TRBJ2-7, the V gene TRBV21-1; the table gives TRBD1 as D, unverified against the DNA. TRBV21-1 is a known pseudogene. CDR3 length: 15 amino acids. The CDR3 DNA reads TGTGCCAGCAGCACCGGACAGGGGGTTAGACGGGAGCAGTACTTC. This sequence encodes CASSTGQGVRREQYF.

This clonotype was recorded many times. The chain joins TRBV7-9 to TRBJ2-7; D is undetermined. Trimming stripped 1 base from V and 5 bases from J, with 6 bases between. In germline, CDR1 is SEHNR, CDR2 FQNEAQ (reference sequence). This CDR3 has 12 amino acids. The CDR3 nucleotides are TGTGCCAGCAGCTTAGGGTATAACGAGCAGTACTTC. Protein: CASSLGYNEQYF.

This clonotype was seen more than once but under ten times. The chain employs TRBV20-1 and TRBJ2-7; 7 bases fit TRBD2. The CDR3 has 13 amino acids. The ends lost 2 bases at V and 0 bases at J; junction bases unmatched: 1. Germline V gene sequence: CDR1 DFQATT, CDR2 SNEGSKA (reference sequence). CDR3: CSARWTSSYEQYF. In DNA, the CDR3 is TGCAGTGCTAGATGGACTAGCTCCTACGAGCAGTACTTC.

This clonotype was recorded a few times. CDR3 in DNA: TGTGCCAGCAGCCCAACCTCGGGACAGGGTTACAATGAGCAGTTCTTC. Translation: CASSPTSGQGYNEQFF. The gene calls are TRBV5-4 and TRBJ2-1; 9 bases map to TRBD1. V was pared by 4 bases and J by 4 bases, with 9 bases of the junction left unmatched. The CDR3 is 16 residues long. Germline CDR1 is SGHNT and CDR2 is YYREEE (reference sequence).

The chain joins TRBV10-3 to TRBJ2-7; D may match TRBD1 or TRBD2 (5 bases each). Germline lookup yields CDR1 ENHRY and CDR2 SYGVKD. The ends were cut back, 6 bases at V and 3 bases at J, with 9 bases in the middle. This CDR3 region has 12 residues. As DNA, the CDR3 is TGTGCCATCAGCCAGGGAGTCTACGAGCAGTACTTC. It codes for CAISQGVYEQYF.

The chain uses TRBV15 and TRBJ2-2; D is unclear. The CDR3 length is 14 residues. The germline V and J ends were trimmed by 1 base and 2 bases, with 5 bases remaining between them. Germline lookup yields CDR1 LNHNV and CDR2 YYDKDF (reference sequence). DNA for the CDR3: TGTGCCACCAGCAGAGTACAAAACACCGGGGAGCTGTTTTTT. Its translation: CATSRVQNTGELFF.

Only a few counts were recorded for this clonotype. This chain joins TRBV20-1 and TRBJ2-7; D possibly matches TRBD1 or TRBD2 (5 bases each). The CDR3 is 14 residues long. Trimming shortened V by 0 bases and J by 3 bases, and 12 bases separated the two germline ends. Germline V lookup: CDR1 DFQATT, CDR2 SNEGSKA (reference sequence). CDR3 DNA: TGCAGTGCTAGAGATGAGGGACCAGACTACGAGCAGTACTTC. This sequence encodes CSARDEGPDYEQYF.

This chain connects TRBV7-2 to TRBJ2-1; D tentatively fits TRBD1 or TRBD2 (5 bases each). V was trimmed by 5 bases and J by 8 bases, leaving 10 bases between them. Germline assignment: CDR1 SGHTA and CDR2 FQGNSA. This CDR3 region has 12 residues. The CDR3 nucleotides read TGTGCCAGCAGCCGCTGGGGGTATGAGCAGTTCTTC. This translates into CASSRWGYEQFF.

The V call is TRBV6-5, the J call TRBJ2-1; D is perhaps TRBD2 (6 bases). Germline V gene data show CDR1 as MNHEY and CDR2 as SVGAGI. Trimming took off 6 bases at V and 5 bases at J, with 26 bases between the two ends. This CDR3 region has 18 residues. The CDR3 loop reads CASRDSLRGEVSDNEQFF. DNA of the CDR3: TGTGCCAGCAGGGACTCCCTTAGAGGGGAGGTGTCGGACAATGAGCAGTTCTTC.